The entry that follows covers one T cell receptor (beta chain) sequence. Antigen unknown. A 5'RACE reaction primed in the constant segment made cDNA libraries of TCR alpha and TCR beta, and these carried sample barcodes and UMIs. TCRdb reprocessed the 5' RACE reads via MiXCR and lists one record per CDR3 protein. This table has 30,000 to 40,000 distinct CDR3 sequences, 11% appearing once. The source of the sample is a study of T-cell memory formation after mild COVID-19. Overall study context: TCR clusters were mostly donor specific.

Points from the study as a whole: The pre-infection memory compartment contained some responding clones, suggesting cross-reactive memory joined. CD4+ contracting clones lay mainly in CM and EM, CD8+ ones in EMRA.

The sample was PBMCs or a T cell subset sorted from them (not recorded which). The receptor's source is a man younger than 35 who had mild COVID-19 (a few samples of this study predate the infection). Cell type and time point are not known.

For the CDR3, the DNA is TGTGCCAGCAGCCAAGATACAGGGGGGCCTGAAGCTTTCTTT. This gives the protein CASSQDTGGPEAFF. The V gene is TRBV3-1, the J gene TRBJ1-1, with 8 bases identical to TRBD1. This CDR3 region has 14 residues. Trimming took 0 bases from V and 6 from J; bases not matched to a gene: 3. CDR1 LGHDT and CDR2 YNNKEL come from the germline V gene (reference sequence).